This T cell receptor (beta chain) is from a study of T cells after yellow fever vaccination. Study-wide findings and caveats: Post-booster samples contained most primary-vaccination clones (approximately 95% CD4, about 87% CD8). Weaker overall, the secondary response nonetheless peaked faster (day 5 versus 15). Abundant bulk-derived clonotypes could contaminate FACS-sorted repertoires. Some clonotypes were seen in both the CD4 and the CD8 compartments. These made up a small share and likely arose from convergent recombination.

V was clipped by 1 base and J by 1 base; unmatched bases: 7. Germline V gives CDR1 MNHEY, CDR2 SMNVEV (reference sequence). The CDR3 covers 16 residues. TCRdb called the 5' RACE reads again in MiXCR, with one record for every CDR3 protein. The sample shows 500,000 to 650,000 distinct CDR3 sequences, roughly 13% of them seen only once. This clonotype was seen a few times. Its antigen is not known. This chain joins TRBV27 and TRBJ2-7; 7 bases align to TRBD2. Sequences were derived from PBMCs, sampled on the day of the yellow fever booster vaccination. The TCR was taken from a man under 40 who received the YFV17D yellow fever vaccine. CDR3 residues: CASSLWGGSQSYEQYF. The CDR3 bases are TGTGCCAGCAGTTTATGGGGCGGGAGTCAGTCCTACGAGCAGTACTTC.